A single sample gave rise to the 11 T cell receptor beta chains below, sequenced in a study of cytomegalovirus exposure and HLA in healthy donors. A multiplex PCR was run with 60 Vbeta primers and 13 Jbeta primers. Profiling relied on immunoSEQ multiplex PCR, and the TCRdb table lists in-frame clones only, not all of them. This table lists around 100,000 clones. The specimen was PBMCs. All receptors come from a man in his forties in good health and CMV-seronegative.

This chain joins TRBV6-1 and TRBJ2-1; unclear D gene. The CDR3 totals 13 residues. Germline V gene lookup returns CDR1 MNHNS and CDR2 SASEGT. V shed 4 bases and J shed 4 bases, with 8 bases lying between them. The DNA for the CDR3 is TGTGCCAGCAGTGCCACGCTATACAATGAGCAGTTCTTC. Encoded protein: CASSATLYNEQFF.

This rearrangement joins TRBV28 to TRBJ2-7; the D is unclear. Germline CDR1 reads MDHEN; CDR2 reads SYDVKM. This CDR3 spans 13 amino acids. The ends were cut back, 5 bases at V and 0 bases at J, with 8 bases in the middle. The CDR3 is CASSPSVSYEQYF. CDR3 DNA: TGTGCCAGCAGTCCCTCCGTCTCCTACGAGCAGTACTTC.

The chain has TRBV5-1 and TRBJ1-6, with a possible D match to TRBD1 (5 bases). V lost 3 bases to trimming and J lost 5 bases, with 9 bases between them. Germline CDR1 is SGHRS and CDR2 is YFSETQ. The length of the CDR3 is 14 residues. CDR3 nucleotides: TGCGCCAGCAGCTCTCAGGGTAATAATTCACCCCTCCACTTT. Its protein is CASSSQGNNSPLHF. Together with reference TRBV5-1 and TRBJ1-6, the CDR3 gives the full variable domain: KAGVTQTPRYLIKTRGQQVTLSCSPISGHRSVSWYQQTPGQGLQFLFEYFSETQRNKGNFPGRFSGRQFSNSRSEMNVSTLELGDSALYLCASSSQGNNSPLHFGNGTRLTVT.

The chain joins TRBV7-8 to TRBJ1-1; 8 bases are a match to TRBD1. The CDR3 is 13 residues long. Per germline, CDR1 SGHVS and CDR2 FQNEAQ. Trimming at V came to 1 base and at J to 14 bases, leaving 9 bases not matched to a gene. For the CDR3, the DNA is TGTGCCAGCAGCTTAGAAGGGCGGCAGGGGGCCTTCTTT. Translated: CASSLEGRQGAFF.

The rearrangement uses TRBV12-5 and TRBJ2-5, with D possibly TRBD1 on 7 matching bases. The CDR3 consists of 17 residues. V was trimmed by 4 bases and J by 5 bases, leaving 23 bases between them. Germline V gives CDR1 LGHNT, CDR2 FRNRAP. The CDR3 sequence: CASGSGSPQGGYETQYF. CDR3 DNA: TGTGCTAGTGGTTCGGGGTCCCCCCAGGGGGGATACGAGACCCAGTACTTC.

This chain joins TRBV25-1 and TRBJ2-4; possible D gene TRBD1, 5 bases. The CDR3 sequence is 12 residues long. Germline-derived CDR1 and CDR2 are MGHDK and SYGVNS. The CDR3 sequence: CVLRGSKNIQYF. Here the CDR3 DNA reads TGTGTTCTAAGGGGATCCAAAAACATTCAGTACTTC. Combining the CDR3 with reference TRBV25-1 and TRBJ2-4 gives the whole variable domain EADIYQTPRYLVIGTGKKITLECSQTMGHDKMYWYQQDPGMELHLIHYSYGVNSTEKGDLSSESTVSRIRTEHFPLTLESARPSHTSQYLCVLRGSKNIQYFGAGTRLSVL.

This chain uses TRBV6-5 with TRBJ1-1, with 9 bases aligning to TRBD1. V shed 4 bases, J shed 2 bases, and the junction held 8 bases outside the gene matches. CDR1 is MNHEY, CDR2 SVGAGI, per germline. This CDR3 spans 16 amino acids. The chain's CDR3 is CASSFTGGAGNTEAFF. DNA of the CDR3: TGTGCCAGCAGTTTTACAGGGGGCGCAGGTAACACTGAAGCTTTCTTT.

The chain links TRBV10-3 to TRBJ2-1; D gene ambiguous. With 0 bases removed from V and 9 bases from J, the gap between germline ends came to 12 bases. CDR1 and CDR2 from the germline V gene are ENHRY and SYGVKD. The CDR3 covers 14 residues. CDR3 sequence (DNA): TGTGCCATCAGTGAGTCCCCCCCTGGCGGTGAGCAGTTCTTC. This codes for CAISESPPGGEQFF.

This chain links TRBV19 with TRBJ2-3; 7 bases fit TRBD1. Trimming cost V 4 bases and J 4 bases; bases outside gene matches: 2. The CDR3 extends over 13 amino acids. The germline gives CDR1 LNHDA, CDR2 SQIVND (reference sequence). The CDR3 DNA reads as TGTGCCAGTAGTAACACAGGGGCAGATACGCAGTATTTT. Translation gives CASSNTGADTQYF. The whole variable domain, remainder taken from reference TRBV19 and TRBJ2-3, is DGGITQSPKYLFRKEGQNVTLSCEQNLNHDAMYWYRQDPGQGLRLIYYSQIVNDFQKGDIAEGYSVSREKKESFPLTVTSAQKNPTAFYLCASSNTGADTQYFGPGTRLTVL.

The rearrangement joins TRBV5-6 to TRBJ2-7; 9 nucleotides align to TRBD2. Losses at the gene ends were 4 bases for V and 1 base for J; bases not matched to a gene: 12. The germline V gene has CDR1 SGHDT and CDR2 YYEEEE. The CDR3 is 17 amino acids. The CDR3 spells CASSPSPTSGPSYEQYF. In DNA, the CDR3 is TGTGCCAGCAGCCCATCCCCGACTAGCGGACCTTCCTACGAGCAGTACTTC.

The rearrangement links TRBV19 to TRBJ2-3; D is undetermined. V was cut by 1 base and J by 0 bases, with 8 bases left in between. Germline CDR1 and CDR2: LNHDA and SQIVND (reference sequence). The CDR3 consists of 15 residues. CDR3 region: CASSIGQTSTDTQYF. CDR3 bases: TGTGCCAGTAGTATAGGTCAGACTAGCACAGATACGCAGTATTTT. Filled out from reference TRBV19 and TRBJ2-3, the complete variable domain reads DGGITQSPKYLFRKEGQNVTLSCEQNLNHDAMYWYRQDPGQGLRLIYYSQIVNDFQKGDIAEGYSVSREKKESFPLTVTSAQKNPTAFYLCASSIGQTSTDTQYFGPGTRLTVL.